The TCR beta chain described here comes from a study of T cell responses to AZD1222 COVID-19 vaccine (dated by TCRdb to the early 2020s). For context, the study as a whole: AZD1222 recipients given second doses at about 4 weeks or at about 12 weeks were pooled, since spike-specific TCR depth and breadth were not found to differ between the two schedules. Trial participants were enrolled into age subgroups of 18-55, 56-69 and 70-plus years, which contained roughly 140, 27 and 60 TCR-sequenced participants, respectively. A total of roughly 240 trial participants underwent TCR sequencing, of whom around 200 received two doses of AZD1222 and around 26 received two doses of the MenACWY control vaccine.

The CDR3 regions of human TCRbeta chains were subjected to immunosequencing. As for how the authors treated the data: TCRs in the repertoires were matched against a reference library of SARS-CoV-2-specific TCRs that had been generated with the MIRA antigen-specificity platform. Breadth meant the fraction of unique TCRs that were SARS-CoV-2-associated, whereas depth meant the fraction of total T cells that were SARS-CoV-2-associated. Using the MIRA data, every spike-specific TCR was mapped to the spike region that the TCR reacted to and assigned to either a CD4 or a CD8 class. Log10-transformed breadth and depth values were compared by one-way ANOVA with Sidak's multiple comparisons tests. Not all clones reach the TCRdb copy of this immuneACCESS table, which keeps in-frame sequences only. Checked studies attribute under half of the gap to unresolved V genes and leave the rest unexplained. V and J calls and clone size come straight from that table; D and trimming were deduced from the DNA. The sample table records 150,000 to 200,000 clones; about 90% of these occur just once. In total, the top ten clones hold about 6% of the sample.

From the cysteine through the phenylalanine, the CDR3 covers 16 amino acids. Just the 48-base CDR3 DNA is kept, in frame starting at base 1. Based on the germline V gene, the CDR1 and CDR2 sequences are MNHEY and SVGAGI. Trimming at the junction amounts to 0 bases on V and 1 base on J, and the germline ends lie 13 bases apart. Beyond this particular receptor, the publication reports: No day 14 peak-response samples were available, so repertoires were characterized only after the peak T cell response. Conclusions about previously exposed vaccinees were limited because only six AZD1222 recipients were SARS-CoV-2 seropositive at baseline. The 56-69-year group was small, and its depth increase did not reach significance, likely because of low power. Spike-specific TCR breadth and depth rose significantly after two AZD1222 doses compared with day 0 and with MenACWY recipients. Participants were mostly white British and included more females than males, and it was suggested by the authors that clonal diversity may have been underestimated. The vaccine-associated CD4 TCRs covered the entire spike protein, and the dominant responses fell in regions 160-218 and 743-854. Nearly half of unique spike-specific TCRs reportedly recognized epitopes outside regions mutated in the B.1.351 and B.1.1.7 variants.

A remark on this clone: What this receptor recognizes is not known. One base away there is no much larger clone; base qualities are not given.

What this sample's time point label stands for: baseline before first vaccination. The vaccinee samples were drawn from two UK trials, COV001 and COV002, one of which was a single-blind randomized controlled phase 2/3 trial testing AZD1222 (ChAdOx1 nCoV-19) in healthy adults. For TCRbeta chain sequencing, PBMC samples from trial participants were taken at day 0 and at day 28 after the second dose. The chain joins TRBV6-5 to TRBJ2-7; the D region possibly corresponds to TRBD1 (5 bases align). Specimen: peripheral blood, collected on day 0 of AZD1222 vaccination. The sequence came from an adult in good health. DNA sequence: TGTGCCAGCAGTTACTCGGCGTCAGGGATGTCCTACGAGCAGTACTTC. This sequence encodes CASSYSASGMSYEQYF.